The next 9 T cell receptor beta chains were all read from a single sample in a study of T cell repertoires in cytomegalovirus infection. For these TCRs, the target antigens are not known. TCRdb re-derived calls from the reads in MiXCR, one entry per CDR3 protein. There are some 800,000 distinct CDR3 sequences in the sample; less than 35% occur only once, and over 10% lies in the top ten. The starting material was cultured CD8+ T cells from PBMCs, obtained from culture after CMV antigen stimulation. Receptor source: a human donor in good health (CMV status not recorded). Some clones in this sample may be carry-over from other donors' samples.

This chain connects TRBV2 to TRBJ2-5, with D possibly being TRBD2 (5 bases). The CDR3 runs 13 residues. Germline CDR1 is SNHLY and CDR2 is FYNNEI. Trimming took off 3 bases at V and 4 bases at J, with 9 bases between the two ends. The CDR3 is CASSERARETQYF. In DNA, the CDR3 is TGTGCCAGCAGTGAGAGGGCTCGAGAGACCCAGTACTTC.

This clonotype was detected ten times or more. The chain links TRBV7-8 to TRBJ2-1; 9 bases are shared with TRBD1. CDR3 length: 15 residues. The germline V gene encodes CDR1 SGHVS and CDR2 FQNEAQ. V shed 8 bases, J shed 8 bases, and the junction held 13 bases outside the gene matches. CDR3 residues: CASSHLTTGGDEQFF. CDR3 nucleotides: TGTGCCAGCTCCCACCTTACCACAGGGGGCGATGAGCAGTTCTTC.

This clonotype was picked up a small number of times. For the CDR3, the DNA is TGTGCCATCAGTGAGTCGGTAGGGGGGAGGACTGAAGCTTTCTTT. Translating gives CAISESVGGRTEAFF. The chain couples TRBV10-3 to TRBJ1-1, with TRBD1 as a possible D gene (6 bases). The CDR3 extends over 15 amino acids. Trimming took 0 bases from V and 5 from J, leaving 13 bases between them. Germline CDR1 and CDR2: ENHRY and SYGVKD.

V and J are TRBV9 and TRBJ1-1; tentatively, D is TRBD1 (6 bases). CDR3 length: 13 residues. Germline V CDR1 and CDR2: SGDLS, YYNGEE. Trimming removed 0 bases at V and 10 bases at J, with 13 bases between. DNA for the CDR3: TGTGCCAGCAGCGTAGGCCGAGGAGGGGGAGCTTTCTTT. Amino acid sequence: CASSVGRGGGAFF.

In this sample, this clonotype turned up many times. The rearrangement uses TRBV7-9 and TRBJ1-2; possibly TRBD1 for D (6 bases). CDR3 length: 13 amino acids. The V and J ends lost 2 bases and 8 bases respectively, with 12 bases between them. Germline CDR1 and CDR2: SEHNR and FQNEAQ (reference sequence). CDR3 nucleotides: TGTGCCAGCAGCTTAAAGGACAGACTGGGCTACACCTTC. This translates into CASSLKDRLGYTF.

V gene TRBV7-2 combines with J gene TRBJ1-1, with 12 nucleotides matching TRBD1. V lost 6 bases and J lost 4; bases outside the gene matches: 6. Germline-derived CDR1 and CDR2 are SGHTA and FQGNSA. The CDR3 extends over 15 amino acids. CDR3 protein: CASRSGTGGGTEAFF. The CDR3 nucleotides are TGTGCCAGCAGGTCCGGGACAGGGGGCGGCACTGAAGCTTTCTTT.

The genes are TRBV19 and TRBJ1-4; a weak D match, TRBD1 (6 bases). The CDR3 runs to 13 residues. Germline CDR1 reads LNHDA; CDR2 reads SQIVND (reference sequence). V was shortened by 7 bases and J by 3 bases, with 9 bases between the two germline ends. In nucleotides, the CDR3 is TGTGCCAGTAACAGGGCTGCTAATGAAAAACTGTTTTTT. Protein: CASNRAANEKLFF.

For this clonotype: Mismatch with germline at one junction end may stem from a read error. The chain uses TRBV5-1 and TRBJ1-6; D unresolved. Germline CDR1 SGHRS, CDR2 YFSETQ. The CDR3 totals 13 residues. The CDR3 here is CASSLRSHSPIHF. The CDR3 nucleotides are TGCGCCAGCAGCTTGCGCTCACATTCACCCATCCACTTT. The variable domain in full, completed from reference TRBV5-1 and TRBJ1-6, reads KAGVTQTPRYLIKTRGQQVTLSCSPISGHRSVSWYQQTPGQGLQFLFEYFSETQRNKGNFPGRFSGRQFSNSRSEMNVSTLELGDSALYLCASSLRSHSPIHFGNGTRLTVT.

The sample holds many counts of this clonotype. The CDR3 sequence: CASSSGGQGAYNEQFF. The CDR3 coding sequence is TGTGCCAGCAGCTCAGGGGGACAGGGGGCCTACAATGAGCAGTTCTTC. The chain carries TRBV7-8 and TRBJ2-1, with TRBD1 matching 11 bases. The CDR3 is made up of 16 amino acids. Germline CDR1 SGHVS, CDR2 FQNEAQ. Trimming at V came to 4 bases and at J to 2 bases, leaving 4 bases not matched to a gene.